Described below is a single T cell receptor beta chain sequence and its context. The germline gives CDR1 SGHVS, CDR2 FQNEAQ. Losses at the gene ends were 2 bases for V and 2 bases for J; bases not matched to a gene: 7. The CDR3 spans 17 residues. The entry originates in a study of quantifying T cell responses using KT2 cells. Study as a whole: cDNA was made from DNase-treated RNA using alpha and beta constant primers.

An oligo carrying a UMI was ligated to the cDNA 3' end. First-round PCR used 4 cycles and beta primers RC1.1 and RC1.2 covering TRBC1 and TRBC2. MiXCR, applied by TCRdb to the UMI-ligation and nested PCR reads, yields one record per CDR3 protein. In the table there are around 56,000 distinct CDR3 sequences, 12% of which are singletons. The chain is built from TRBV7-8 and TRBJ2-3; TRBD2 matches at 10 bases. The material sequenced was PBMCs spiked with cells of the T cell clone KT2. The clonotype comes from a human donor. The CDR3 reads CASSLLAGATPTDTQYF. Written as DNA, the CDR3 is TGTGCCAGCAGCTTACTAGCGGGAGCCACACCCACAGATACGCAGTATTTT.